The rows below give T cell receptor beta chains drawn from one sample of a study of blood T cell repertoires in COVID-19. Method: immunoSEQ multiplex PCR; TCRdb's copy keeps in-frame clones and lacks some. The sample consists of about 170,000 clones, about 86% of them appearing once. Material: peripheral blood. The receptors derive from a man aged 45-60 years with active or convalescent COVID-19. The CDR3 runs from the conserved cysteine through the conserved F or W. The D gene is left open where the match is weak. Only some rows state a clone size, as once, few, many or a class for expanded clones.

j_call,clone_size,v_call,d_call,cdr3_nt,cdr3_aa
TRBJ2-6,-,TRBV5-8,-,TGTGCCAGCAGCAGGGGCAGGGCTCACGGGGCCAACGTCCTGACTTTC,CASSRGRAHGANVLTF
TRBJ2-7,-,TRBV7-7,-,TGTGCTAGCAGCACTAGTGAGGATTACGAGCAGTACTTC,CASSTSEDYEQYF
TRBJ2-3,once,TRBV4-3,TRBD2,TGCGCCAGCAGCCGTTGGACGGGAGGGCCTACCCCAGATACGCAGTATTTT,CASSRWTGGPTPDTQYF
TRBJ1-5,-,TRBV7-8,TRBD1,TGTGCCAGCAGCTCCGCCCCGGGACAGGGAAGCAATCAGCCCCAGCATTTT,CASSSAPGQGSNQPQHF
TRBJ2-1,-,TRBV27,-,TGTGCCAGCAGCCTCTCCCTTAACAATGAGCAGTTCTTC,CASSLSLNNEQFF
TRBJ2-2,-,TRBV4-3,TRBD2,TGCGCCAGCAGCGGGGGGGTACGGTCCGGGGAGCTGTTTTTT,CASSGGVRSGELFF
TRBJ2-2,once,TRBV3-1/TRBV3-2,TRBD1,TGTGCCAGCAGGCCCGACAGGGGACCCACCGGGGAGCTGTTTTTT,CASRPDRGPTGELFF
TRBJ1-1,-,TRBV12-3/TRBV12-4,-,TGTGCCAGCAGTTTAAGGGGGGGCACTGAAGCTTTCTTT,CASSLRGGTEAFF
TRBJ2-1,once,TRBV6-2/TRBV6-3,TRBD2,TGTGCCAGCAGCCACCTTTCATATAGCGGGGGGGCCAATGAGCAGTTCTTC,CASSHLSYSGGANEQFF
TRBJ1-4,-,TRBV28,-,TGTGCCAGCAGTTCCTCGACAGATTCTAATGAAAAACTGTTTTTT,CASSSSTDSNEKLFF
TRBJ2-3,-,TRBV5-5,-,TGTGCCAGCAGCTTGGGTCGTGGGGGCGGGACAGATACGCAGTATTTT,CASSLGRGGGTDTQYF
TRBJ2-7,-,TRBV5-1,TRBD2,TGCGCCAGCAGCAGACGGACTAGCGGGAGGCTTACTTCCTACGAGCAGTACTTC,CASSRRTSGRLTSYEQYF
TRBJ2-5,-,TRBV2,TRBD1,TGTGCCAGCCGGACAGGACAAGAGACCCAGTACTTC,CASRTGQETQYF
TRBJ1-6,many,TRBV9,-,TGTGCCAGCAGCGTAGGGTCCCCGGGTCCCCTCCACTTT,CASSVGSPGPLHF
TRBJ1-5,-,TRBV7-9,TRBD1,TGTGCCAGCAGTTTGGACAGGGGGGACAATCAGCCCCAGCATTTT,CASSLDRGDNQPQHF
TRBJ2-4,-,TRBV30,-,TGTGCCTGTTTTTGGGGCGGCAAAAACATTCAGTACTTC,CACFWGGKNIQYF
TRBJ1-1,-,TRBV28,-,TGTGCCAGCAGTTTCGGCACTGAAGCTTTCTTT,CASSFGTEAFF
TRBJ2-2,few,TRBV6-5,TRBD1,TGTGCCAGCAGCCAACCTGGGGACAGGGTCGGGCTGTTTTTT,CASSQPGDRVGLFF
TRBJ1-1,few,TRBV6-5,-,TGTGCCAGCAGTCGCCTCGAGTTGGCTGAAGCTTTCTTT,CASSRLELAEAFF
TRBJ1-2,-,TRBV27,-,TGTGCCAGCAGTCCCGACAGGCGGTCCTATGGCTACACCTTC,CASSPDRRSYGYTF
TRBJ1-4,-,TRBV5-1,TRBD1,TGCGCCAGCAGCCGGGGACAGGATAATGAAAAACTGTTTTTT,CASSRGQDNEKLFF
TRBJ2-3,-,TRBV5-1,-,TGCGCCAGCAGCTCGGGAGCCTTGAGCACAGATACGCAGTATTTT,CASSSGALSTDTQYF
TRBJ2-5,-,TRBV5-6,TRBD1,TGTGCCAGCAGCCCCACTCGACAGGGGGCGGATCAAGAGACCCAGTACTTC,CASSPTRQGADQETQYF
TRBJ2-7,-,TRBV4-3,TRBD2,TGCGCCAGCAGCCAAGTCCGTGACGGGAGGTACGAGCAGTACTTC,CASSQVRDGRYEQYF
TRBJ2-7,-,TRBV6-1,-,TGTGCCAGCAGTGAACAGGGCTACGAGCAGTACTTC,CASSEQGYEQYF
TRBJ2-7,-,TRBV7-3,TRBD2,TGTGCCAGCAGCTTTTGGCCGGGGGGGATCCCAGGCCACTACGAGCAGTACTTC,CASSFWPGGIPGHYEQYF
TRBJ2-2,-,TRBV30,-,TGTGCCTGGAGTCCGCCCGGGGATACCGGGGAGCTGTTTTTT,CAWSPPGDTGELFF
TRBJ2-1,-,TRBV6-2/TRBV6-3,TRBD2,TGTGCCAGCAGTTTCAGCGGGAGCTCCTACAATGAGCAGTTCTTC,CASSFSGSSYNEQFF
TRBJ2-7,-,TRBV20-1,-,TGCAGTGCTAGTTCCGGTCACGAGCAGTACTTC,CSASSGHEQYF
TRBJ2-7,-,TRBV14,TRBD1,TGTGCCAGCAGCCGGACAGGGTTGTACGAGCAGTACTTC,CASSRTGLYEQYF
TRBJ1-5,-,TRBV6-2/TRBV6-3,TRBD1,TGTGCCAGCAGTTACTCCTCCGGGCAGGGGGAAATTAGCAATCAGCCCCAGCATTTT,CASSYSSGQGEISNQPQHF
TRBJ1-3,-,TRBV3-1/TRBV3-2,-,TGTGCCAGCAGCCAAACAGGGTTTGGAAACACCATATATTTT,CASSQTGFGNTIYF
TRBJ2-3,-,TRBV5-1,TRBD1,TGCGCCAGCAGCTTACAGGGGGCGAGCACAGATACGCAGTATTTT,CASSLQGASTDTQYF
TRBJ1-1,-,TRBV4-1,-,TGCGCCAGCAGCCAAGCTTGGGGGCCTGAAGCTTTCTTT,CASSQAWGPEAFF
TRBJ1-2,-,TRBV5-1,TRBD1,TGCGCCAGCAGCATTAGGACAGGGGGAGTCTATGGCTACACCTTC,CASSIRTGGVYGYTF
TRBJ1-2,-,TRBV29-1,TRBD1,TGCAGCGTGCGAAGACAGGGCTTTAACTATGGCTACACCTTC,CSVRRQGFNYGYTF
TRBJ1-1,-,TRBV6-6,-,TGTGCCGCGGGGGGTTTTGGCAGGGACGACACTGAAGCTTTCTTT,CAAGGFGRDDTEAFF
TRBJ2-5,-,TRBV24-1,TRBD1,TGTGCCACCAGTGATCCCGGGACAGCAGAGACCCAGTACTTC,CATSDPGTAETQYF
TRBJ2-1,-,TRBV7-9,TRBD2,TGTGCCAGCAGCCATCGGACTAGCGGGAGTTCGGGCAATGAGCAGTTCTTC,CASSHRTSGSSGNEQFF
TRBJ1-4,-,TRBV10-3,-,TGTGCCATCAGTGAGAGGGGCAATGAGTATGAAAAACTGTTTTTT,CAISERGNEYEKLFF
TRBJ2-6,-,TRBV19,-,TGTGCCACTGGACTGAGCTCTGGGGCCAACGTCCTGACTTTC,CATGLSSGANVLTF
TRBJ2-2,-,TRBV4-3,-,TGCGCCAGCAGCCAAGGCGCAGGAGGAGGGGAGCTGTTTTTT,CASSQGAGGGELFF
TRBJ2-1,-,TRBV5-4,-,TGTGCCAGCAGCTTGGCCCCGGGTACCTCGGGCAATGAGCAGTTCTTC,CASSLAPGTSGNEQFF
TRBJ1-1,-,TRBV2,-,TGTGCCAGCACAAGGCTTTCGGGAAGGCGAGGCACTGAAGCTTTCTTT,CASTRLSGRRGTEAFF
TRBJ1-2,-,TRBV4-3,-,TGCGCCAGCAGCCCCCTCCGGAACTATGGCTACACCTTC,CASSPLRNYGYTF
TRBJ1-1,-,TRBV28,-,TGTGCCAGCAGCCCGGTGAACACTGAAGCTTTCTTT,CASSPVNTEAFF
TRBJ2-3,few,TRBV30,TRBD1,TGTGCCTGGAGTGTACCCAGGGGGCAGACAGATACGCAGTATTTT,CAWSVPRGQTDTQYF
TRBJ2-1,-,TRBV25-1,TRBD2,TGTGCCAGCAGTGTCAGGCGGGGGGGCCATTTGGTCGGCTATGAGCAGTTCTTC,CASSVRRGGHLVGYEQFF
TRBJ2-7,-,TRBV2,-,TGTGCCAGCAGTGGACAGCTACACTCCTACGAGCAGTACTTC,CASSGQLHSYEQYF
TRBJ2-5,-,TRBV7-3,TRBD1,TGTGCCAGCAGCTTGGACAGGGAGGAGACCCAGTACTTC,CASSLDREETQYF
TRBJ2-7,-,TRBV6-2/TRBV6-3,TRBD2,TGTGCCAGCAGTTACGAGTTTGAGCTAGCGGGTACGAGCAGCTCCTACGAGCAGTACTTC,CASSYEFELAGTSSSYEQYF
TRBJ2-3,once,TRBV4-3,TRBD2,TGCGCCAGCAGCCAAGATCGGCGGGGGAGCACAGATACGCAGTATTTT,CASSQDRRGSTDTQYF
TRBJ1-5,-,TRBV6-1,-,TGTGCCAGCAGTGAGCCGTTTGGCGGGTTGAATCAGCCCCAGCATTTT,CASSEPFGGLNQPQHF
TRBJ1-1,-,TRBV15,-,TGTGCCACCTTAAGCGGACGGAACACTGAAGCTTTCTTT,CATLSGRNTEAFF
TRBJ2-3,-,TRBV19,TRBD1,TGTGCCAGTAGTATAGACGGACAGGGGGGGTTTTCTTTAACGCAGTATTTT,CASSIDGQGGFSLTQYF